Presented here are 31 T cell receptor beta chains from one specimen sequenced in a study of T cells in Graves' hyperthyroidism and ophthalmopathy. RNA transcripts were the template for amplifying TCR beta CDR3 regions. The HTBI primer set drove a first-round RT-PCR of the TCR CDR3. TCRdb ran MiXCR on the multiplex PCR reads and lists one entry per CDR3 protein. Here the sample spans a few hundred thousand distinct CDR3 sequences, roughly 20% being singletons. Sequenced sample: blood. These receptors were collected from a man aged 18 to 29 with Graves' ophthalmopathy.

This clonotype appeared once. This chain links TRBV6-2 or TRBV6-3 with TRBJ2-6, with 9 bases that match TRBD1. The CDR3 is made up of 19 amino acids. The V gene's germline CDR1 is MNHEY and CDR2 SVGEGT. V shed 8 bases and J 4 bases; nucleotides not matched to a gene: 18. The CDR3 is CASRLTPTGGNLGANVLTF. The DNA of the CDR3 is TGTGCCAGCCGACTTACTCCGACAGGGGGAAATCTGGGGGCCAACGTCCTGACTTTC.

J is TRBJ2-1 and V is TRBV7-3; possibly TRBD1 for D (6 bases). The CDR3 is 15 amino acids. Germline CDR1 is SGHTA and CDR2 is FQGTGA. Trimming took off 4 bases at V and 4 bases at J, with 14 bases between the two ends. As DNA, the CDR3 is TGTGCCAGCAGCTCCGGGCCAGGGGATTACAATGAGCAGTTCTTC. Amino acid sequence: CASSSGPGDYNEQFF.

The genes are TRBV29-1 and TRBJ1-2; TRBD1 might be the D (5 bases). Looked up from germline, CDR1 is SQVTM and CDR2 is ANQGSEA. The CDR3 runs to 13 residues. V was shortened by 6 bases and J by 11 bases, with 22 bases between the two germline ends. CDR3 in DNA: TGCAGCGTGACCGGACACCGGCAACGGGGTTACACCTTC. This codes for CSVTGHRQRGYTF.

The chain carries TRBV28 and TRBJ2-1; 7 nucleotides line up with TRBD2. The CDR3 is 17 amino acids. CDR1 and CDR2 from the germline V gene are MDHEN and SYDVKM. The V and J ends lost 0 bases and 6 bases, in that order; junction bases with no gene match: 11. The DNA for the CDR3 is TGTGCCAGCAGTTTATGGACCGGGACTCCGGGGGGCAATGAGCAGTTCTTC. Translation: CASSLWTGTPGGNEQFF.

This clonotype came up many times. The V call is TRBV18, the J call TRBJ2-5, with a tentative D call TRBD2 (5 bases). CDR1 and CDR2 from the germline V gene are KGHSH and LQKENI. The CDR3 spans 14 residues. Trimming removed 2 bases from V and 3 bases from J, with 10 bases in between. Here the CDR3 DNA reads TGTGCCAGCTCACCAACCAGCGGAAAAGAGACCCAGTACTTC. The encoded protein is CASSPTSGKETQYF.

About this clonotype itself: A read error is possible here, since a much larger clone lies one base away. CDR3: CTSSFGQDPEKLFF. In nucleotides, the CDR3 is TGTACCAGCAGCTTCGGACAGGACCCTGAAAAACTGTTTTTT. The chain uses TRBV7-2 and TRBJ1-4; 7 positions match TRBD1. Germline V gives CDR1 SGHTA, CDR2 FQGNSA. The CDR3 has 14 amino acids. Losses at the gene ends were 3 bases for V and 7 bases for J; bases not matched to a gene: 5.

This chain links TRBV10-3 with TRBJ2-5; the match to TRBD2 covers 13 bases. The CDR3 covers 16 residues. CDR1 is ENHRY and CDR2 is SYGVKD in the germline V gene. The trim removed 5 bases at V and 2 bases at J, leaving 5 bases unmatched. The CDR3 nucleotides are TGTGCCATCAGTACCGGGACTAGCGGGGTGCAAGAGACCCAGTACTTC. Translating gives CAISTGTSGVQETQYF.

This clonotype was counted a few times. CDR3 amino acids: CASSVGVNTGELFF. The CDR3 DNA sequence: TGTGCCAGCAGCGTAGGCGTCAACACCGGGGAGCTGTTTTTT. The V and J genes are TRBV9 and TRBJ2-2; D gene ambiguous. Trimming removed 0 bases at V and 2 bases at J, with 5 bases between. CDR1 is SGDLS and CDR2 is YYNGEE in the germline V gene. CDR3 size: 14 residues.

This clonotype showed up just a few times. This chain connects TRBV12-3 or TRBV12-4 to TRBJ1-1; D is possibly TRBD1 (6 bases). Trimming stripped 6 bases from V and 6 bases from J, with 11 bases between. This CDR3 region has 12 residues. The DNA for the CDR3 is TGTGCCAGCAGACTTACAGGGTCTGAAGCTTTCTTT. It translates to CASRLTGSEAFF.

The chain is built from TRBV18 and TRBJ2-3, with TRBD2 matching 8 bases. This CDR3 has 16 amino acids. Germline V CDR1 and CDR2: KGHSH, LQKENI. The J segment lost 4 bases and the V segment lost 1 base, leaving 7 bases of the junction unmatched. CDR3 nucleotides: TGTGCCAGCTCACCACAACTAGCGGTGGCGGCAGATACGCAGTATTTT. This sequence encodes CASSPQLAVAADTQYF.

This clonotype was recorded at least ten times. The rearrangement uses TRBV5-1 and TRBJ2-7; D unclear. Trimming left V 3 bases short and J 0 bases short, with 13 bases between. The CDR3 is 15 residues long. Germline assignment: CDR1 SGHRS and CDR2 YFSETQ. The CDR3 loop is CASSSSRHRSYEQYF. The DNA for the CDR3 is TGCGCCAGCAGCTCCAGTCGTCACCGCTCCTACGAGCAGTACTTC.

This clonotype was seen repeatedly, ten times or more. The rearrangement links TRBV18 to TRBJ1-1, with D unclear. CDR1 KGHSH and CDR2 LQKENI come from the germline V gene. The CDR3 contains 15 residues. The germline V and J ends were trimmed by 3 bases and 3 bases, with 14 bases remaining between them. CDR3 sequence reads: CASSPDELRDTEAFF. CDR3 sequence (DNA): TGTGCCAGCTCACCGGACGAATTGAGGGACACTGAAGCTTTCTTT.

This clonotype was detected a few times. The chain has TRBV9 and TRBJ2-3; a possible D gene is TRBD1 (5 bases). CDR1 SGDLS and CDR2 YYNGEE come from the germline V gene. The CDR3 has 14 amino acids. V lost 0 bases, J lost 2 bases, and 7 bases lay in between. CDR3 in amino acids: CASSVGGPTDTQYF. The CDR3 region has the DNA TGTGCCAGCAGCGTAGGGGGCCCCACAGATACGCAGTATTTT.

This clonotype was recorded at least ten times. The gene calls are TRBV10-3 and TRBJ1-6; D is ambiguous. From germline, CDR1 is ENHRY and CDR2 SYGVKD. V was pared by 6 bases and J by 7 bases, with 22 bases between. The CDR3 length is 17 residues. The CDR3 region has the DNA TGTGCCATCAGGCCTGATGAACCGGGCCACCCGAATTCACCCCTCCACTTT. It translates to CAIRPDEPGHPNSPLHF.

There are a few counts of this clonotype. The V call is TRBV2, the J call TRBJ1-6; maybe TRBD1 (6 bases). CDR3 length: 13 amino acids. Germline loops: CDR1 SNHLY, CDR2 FYNNEI. V shed 8 bases and J shed 5 bases, with 10 bases lying between them. The chain's CDR3 is CASEQGNNSPLHF. The CDR3 DNA follows: TGTGCCAGCGAACAGGGAAATAATTCACCCCTCCACTTT.

The chain employs TRBV5-1 and TRBJ2-4; 12 positions match TRBD2. CDR1 and CDR2 from the germline V gene are SGHRS and YFSETQ. Trimming took 0 bases from V and 0 from J; bases not matched to a gene: 10. The CDR3 extends over 20 amino acids. This CDR3 reads CASSLGPGTSGSLAKNIQYF. The DNA of the CDR3 is TGCGCCAGCAGCTTGGGCCCCGGGACTAGCGGGTCTTTAGCCAAAAACATTCAGTACTTC.

This clonotype turned up a few times. The V gene is TRBV7-9, the J gene TRBJ1-2, with 7 bases lining up with TRBD1. CDR3 length: 14 amino acids. CDR1 is SEHNR, CDR2 FQNEAQ, per germline (reference sequence). Unmatched junction bases numbered 6, after V lost 0 bases and J lost 8 bases. The CDR3 DNA reads as TGTGCCAGCAGCTTAGCCACAGGGGCCTGGGGCTACACCTTC. It encodes CASSLATGAWGYTF.

The gene calls are TRBV5-1 and TRBJ1-3, with TRBD1 matching over 10 bases. J gave up 10 bases and V 0 bases, and 7 bases lay outside the gene matches. Germline V gene data show CDR1 as SGHRS and CDR2 as YFSETQ. The CDR3 runs 15 residues. Here the CDR3 reads CASSLAGQGPGTIYF. Written as DNA, the CDR3 is TGCGCCAGCAGCTTGGCGGGACAGGGGCCCGGAACCATATATTTT. Drawing the rest from reference TRBV5-1 and TRBJ1-3, the complete variable domain is KAGVTQTPRYLIKTRGQQVTLSCSPISGHRSVSWYQQTPGQGLQFLFEYFSETQRNKGNFPGRFSGRQFSNSRSEMNVSTLELGDSALYLCASSLAGQGPGTIYFGEGSWLTVV.

This clonotype was recorded at least ten times. V and J are TRBV2 and TRBJ2-7; D uncertain. Germline CDR1 and CDR2: SNHLY and FYNNEI. CDR3 length equals 14 residues. Trimming removed 1 base from V and 5 bases from J, with 12 bases in between. The CDR3 nucleotides read TGTGCCAGCAGTGAAGAACCAGGTTACCACGAGCAGTACTTC. The encoded protein is CASSEEPGYHEQYF.

This clonotype was observed a few times. The chain couples TRBV15 to TRBJ1-5, with a tentative D call TRBD1 (6 bases). This CDR3 region has 15 residues. Germline V gives CDR1 LNHNV, CDR2 YYDKDF (reference sequence). Trimming removed 5 bases at V and 2 bases at J, with 13 bases between. The CDR3 bases are TGTGCCACCAGCGAGGGGGGCCTGGGCAATCAGCCCCAGCATTTT. Its translation is CATSEGGLGNQPQHF.

This clonotype was recorded at least ten times. The chain couples TRBV6-1 to TRBJ2-7, with D unresolved. The V end was cut by 2 bases, the J end by 0 bases, with 11 bases between. The length of the CDR3 is 15 residues. Looked up from germline, CDR1 is MNHNS and CDR2 is SASEGT. CDR3: CASSELGPTSYEQYF. DNA for the CDR3: TGTGCCAGCAGTGAACTTGGACCGACCTCCTACGAGCAGTACTTC.

CDR3 sequence reads: CATSDGEGGRGVYGYTF. The CDR3 DNA follows: TGTGCCACCAGTGATGGAGAGGGGGGCAGGGGGGTCTATGGCTACACCTTC. V usage is TRBV24-1 and J usage is TRBJ1-2; 7 nucleotides align to TRBD1. Trimming took 3 bases from V and 4 from J; bases not matched to a gene: 13. The CDR3 extends over 17 amino acids. CDR1 KGHDR and CDR2 SFDVKD come from the germline V gene.

This clonotype was seen at least ten times. The V gene is TRBV7-3, the J gene TRBJ2-5; 9 bases align to TRBD2. Germline values: CDR1 SGHTA, CDR2 FQGTGA. Trimming removed 0 bases from V and 5 bases from J; junction bases left unmatched: 10. This CDR3 is 17 amino acids long. Here the CDR3 reads CASSLTPIRAGGETQYF. Written as DNA, the CDR3 is TGTGCCAGCAGCTTAACCCCAATTCGAGCGGGGGGCGAGACCCAGTACTTC.

The rearrangement joins TRBV7-9 to TRBJ2-3; TRBD2 agrees at 13 bases. The CDR3 sequence is 17 residues long. The V segment lost 6 bases and the J segment 0 bases; nucleotides outside the gene matches: 6. Germline lookup yields CDR1 SEHNR and CDR2 FQNEAQ (reference sequence). CDR3 sequence: CASSGLAGVTSTDTQYF. CDR3 nucleotide sequence: TGTGCCAGCAGTGGACTAGCGGGGGTTACTAGCACAGATACGCAGTATTTT. Filled out from reference TRBV7-9 and TRBJ2-3, the complete variable domain reads DTGVSQNPRHKITKRGQNVTFRCDPISEHNRLYWYRQTLGQGPEFLTYFQNEAQLEKSRLLSDRFSAERPKGSFSTLEIQRTEQGDSAMYLCASSGLAGVTSTDTQYFGPGTRLTVL.

This clonotype was counted many times. In DNA, the CDR3 is TGCAGTGCTAGAGATTTGGGGGGGAAACCGGGGGATACGCAGTATTTT. Translation: CSARDLGGKPGDTQYF. The chain combines TRBV20-1 with TRBJ2-3; 7 bases are a match to TRBD2. V shed 0 bases, J shed 6 bases, and the junction held 12 bases outside the gene matches. The CDR3 runs 16 residues. Germline values: CDR1 DFQATT, CDR2 SNEGSKA (reference sequence).

This chain connects TRBV7-2 to TRBJ1-1; TRBD1 agrees at 8 bases. V lost 5 bases to trimming and J lost 5 bases; unmatched junction nucleotides: 7. The CDR3 has 14 residues. Germline values: CDR1 SGHTA, CDR2 FQGNSA. The CDR3 DNA reads TGTGCCAGCAGCGTACAGGGGGGAAGGACTGAAGCTTTCTTT. Its protein product is CASSVQGGRTEAFF.

V gene TRBV6-1 combines with J gene TRBJ1-3, with unresolved D. Deletions cut 7 bases from V and 0 bases from J, with 13 bases between. Germline V gene data show CDR1 as MNHNS and CDR2 as SASEGT. The CDR3 is 15 residues long. In DNA, the CDR3 is TGTGCCAGCATTACGGACCCTTCCTCTGGAAACACCATATATTTT. This encodes CASITDPSSGNTIYF.

The rearrangement joins TRBV20-1 to TRBJ1-4; D is perhaps TRBD1 (6 bases). This CDR3 has 16 amino acids. V was cut by 6 bases and J by 10 bases, with 27 bases left in between. Per the germline V gene, CDR1 is DFQATT and CDR2 is SNEGSKA (reference sequence). The chain's CDR3 is CSAEGEGISTRGKLFF. CDR3 nucleotides: TGCAGTGCAGAGGGGGAGGGAATCTCTACTCGAGGAAAACTGTTTTTT.

This clonotype was observed at least ten times. The gene calls are TRBV5-1 and TRBJ2-1; D might be TRBD1 (6 bases). The CDR3 is 16 amino acids. The germline V gene encodes CDR1 SGHRS and CDR2 YFSETQ. V was cut by 0 bases and J by 2 bases, with 12 bases left in between. The CDR3 reads CASSLGTAQPYNEQFF. Written as DNA, the CDR3 is TGCGCCAGCAGCTTGGGGACAGCTCAACCCTACAATGAGCAGTTCTTC. The full variable domain, in which reference TRBV5-1 and TRBJ2-1 provide the parts outside the CDR3, is KAGVTQTPRYLIKTRGQQVTLSCSPISGHRSVSWYQQTPGQGLQFLFEYFSETQRNKGNFPGRFSGRQFSNSRSEMNVSTLELGDSALYLCASSLGTAQPYNEQFFGPGTRLTVL.

The gene calls are TRBV11-1 and TRBJ2-1; 7 bases agree with TRBD2. The CDR3 length is 19 residues. J lost 5 bases, V lost 5 bases, and 21 bases had no gene match. CDR1 and CDR2 (germline): SGHAT, FQDESV (reference sequence). The CDR3 loop reads CASSQVRRGGAGFHNEQFF. The CDR3 bases are TGTGCCAGCAGCCAAGTCCGGCGCGGGGGAGCGGGGTTCCACAATGAGCAGTTCTTC.

This clonotype was observed many times. The chain employs TRBV12-3 or TRBV12-4 and TRBJ1-3; D uncertain. CDR3 length: 12 residues. Trimming stripped 6 bases from V and 0 bases from J, with 3 bases between. The CDR3 reads CASRLSGNTIYF. The CDR3 DNA follows: TGTGCCAGCAGGCTCTCTGGAAACACCATATATTTT.